The source of this T cell receptor (beta chain) is a study of cytomegalovirus exposure and HLA in healthy donors. Produced via immunoSEQ multiplex PCR; TCRdb's table is partial and in-frame only. This table holds some 170,000 clones, roughly 90% found once. J was trimmed by 5 bases and V by 4 bases; bases with no gene match: 7. The CDR3 is 15 residues long. The germline gives CDR1 SGHDT, CDR2 YYEEEE. The receptor was derived from a woman younger than 45 in good health and CMV-seronegative. The chain combines TRBV5-6 with TRBJ2-4; 9 bases line up with TRBD2. The material sequenced was PBMCs. The CDR3 loop reads CASSGLRLAENIQYF. For the CDR3, the DNA is TGTGCCAGCAGCGGACTAAGACTAGCGGAAAACATTCAGTACTTC.